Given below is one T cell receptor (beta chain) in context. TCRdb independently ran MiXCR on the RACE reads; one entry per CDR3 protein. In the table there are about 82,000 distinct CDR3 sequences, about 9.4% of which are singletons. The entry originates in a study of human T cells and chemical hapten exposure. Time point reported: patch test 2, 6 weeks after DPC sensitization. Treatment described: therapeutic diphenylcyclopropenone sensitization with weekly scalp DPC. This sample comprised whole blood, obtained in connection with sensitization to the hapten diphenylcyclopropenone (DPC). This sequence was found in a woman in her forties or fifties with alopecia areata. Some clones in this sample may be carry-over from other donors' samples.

CDR3 sequence reads: CSARIPLRTVHYEQYF. In DNA form, the CDR3 reads TGCAGTGCTAGAATTCCTCTTCGGACCGTACACTACGAGCAGTACTTC. The rearrangement uses TRBV20-1 and TRBJ2-7; D gene unclear. Trimming shortened V by 2 bases and J by 3 bases, and 20 bases separated the two germline ends. This CDR3 is built from 16 residues. Per the germline V gene, CDR1 is DFQATT and CDR2 is SNEGSKA (reference sequence).